One sample yielded the 24 T cell receptor beta chains listed below, sequenced in a study of CD8 T cells in ankylosing spondylitis. TCRdb fed the 5' RACE reads into MiXCR, producing one record per CDR3 protein. The table lists roughly 97,000 distinct CDR3 sequences, 8% to 10% of them singletons. Sequencing input: blood, either unsorted or a sorted T cell fraction (not recorded which). The source is a male donor with ankylosing spondylitis or in good health (not recorded which).

This clonotype occurred many times. The chain joins TRBV20-1 to TRBJ1-5; D might be TRBD1 (5 bases). This CDR3 region has 14 residues. The germline CDR1 and CDR2 sequences are DFQATT and SNEGSKA (reference sequence). V was cut by 6 bases and J by 4 bases, with 16 bases left in between. The CDR3 DNA is TGCAGTGCCCCCAGGGCAGGCTTAAATCAGCCCCAGCATTTT. This translates into CSAPRAGLNQPQHF.

On this clonotype itself: A much larger clone lies one base from this, so it may be a read error. In DNA form, the CDR3 reads TGCGTCAGCAGCGACGGGACAGTTGGAAACACCATATATTTT. Its translation is CVSSDGTVGNTIYF. This chain joins TRBV5-1 and TRBJ1-3; the match to TRBD1 covers 7 bases. This CDR3 is 14 amino acids long. Germline V gives CDR1 SGHRS, CDR2 YFSETQ.

This sequence joins TRBV3-1 and TRBJ2-5; D is tentatively TRBD1 or TRBD2 (5 bases each). Germline CDR1 reads LGHDT; CDR2 reads YNNKEL (reference sequence). Trimming removed 1 base at V and 5 bases at J, with 11 bases between. This CDR3 is 14 amino acids long. The CDR3 is CASSQASWGETQYF. The CDR3 nucleotides read TGTGCCAGCAGCCAAGCCTCCTGGGGGGAGACCCAGTACTTC.

This clonotype occurred many times. The V gene is TRBV5-1, the J gene TRBJ2-7, with 8 bases that match TRBD1. The CDR3 runs to 13 residues. Germline V gene sequence: CDR1 SGHRS, CDR2 YFSETQ. V shed 5 bases and J 0 bases; nucleotides not matched to a gene: 1. The CDR3 spells CASRDRDSYEQYF. CDR3 DNA sequence: TGCGCCAGCAGGGACAGGGACTCCTACGAGCAGTACTTC.

This clonotype has a count of ten or more. The chain is built from TRBV7-9 and TRBJ2-7; perhaps TRBD1 as D (5 bases). There are 15 residues in the CDR3. Germline loops: CDR1 SEHNR, CDR2 FQNEAQ (reference sequence). V was trimmed by 1 base and J by 12 bases, leaving 22 bases between them. As DNA, the CDR3 is TGTGCCAGCAGCTTAGATTTGACAGACGCGGCGTTTCGGTACTTC. This encodes CASSLDLTDAAFRYF.

This chain connects TRBV18 to TRBJ2-3; either TRBD1 or TRBD2 may fit D (5 bases each). Germline V gene data show CDR1 as KGHSH and CDR2 as LQKENI. The V and J ends lost 4 bases and 5 bases respectively, with 13 bases between them. The CDR3 is 14 amino acids. As DNA, the CDR3 is TGTGCCAGCTCACTCAACCGAGGGGAAGATACGCAGTATTTT. Translating it yields CASSLNRGEDTQYF.

This clonotype was picked up many times. The genes are TRBV7-2 and TRBJ2-1; no definite D call. Trimming took 1 base from V and 2 from J, leaving 9 bases between them. Per the germline V gene, CDR1 is SGHTA and CDR2 is FQGNSA. The CDR3 is made up of 15 amino acids. CDR3 sequence: CASSLDLGTYNEQFF. CDR3 sequence (DNA): TGTGCCAGCAGCTTAGATCTGGGGACCTACAATGAGCAGTTCTTC.

This clonotype was seen ten or more times. The chain uses TRBV12-3 or TRBV12-4 and TRBJ1-2; the match to TRBD1 covers 11 bases. V lost 5 bases, J lost 6 bases, and 8 bases stayed unmatched. The CDR3 has 15 amino acids. The CDR3: CASSRRTGGGDGYTF. CDR3 nucleotides: TGTGCCAGCAGTCGCAGGACAGGGGGCGGAGATGGCTACACCTTC.

This clonotype occurred many times. The V call is TRBV6-2 or TRBV6-3, the J call TRBJ2-1; the match to TRBD2 covers 8 bases. The CDR3 has 15 amino acids. CDR1 is MNHEY and CDR2 is SVGEGT in the germline V gene. Losses at the gene ends were 2 bases for V and 4 bases for J; bases not matched to a gene: 4. DNA of the CDR3: TGTGCCAGCAGTTACCCCACTAGCGGTTACAATGAGCAGTTCTTC. Translating it yields CASSYPTSGYNEQFF.

This clonotype was seen repeatedly, ten times or more. This rearrangement joins TRBV5-1 to TRBJ2-5, with 7 bases aligning to TRBD1. Germline CDR1 and CDR2: SGHRS and YFSETQ. J lost 2 bases, V lost 4 bases, and 11 bases had no gene match. This CDR3 comprises 16 residues. CDR3 amino acids: CASSLLSSGGQETQYF. DNA for the CDR3: TGCGCCAGCAGCCTTTTATCCTCAGGGGGTCAAGAGACCCAGTACTTC.

This rearrangement joins TRBV12-3 or TRBV12-4 to TRBJ2-5; maybe TRBD2 (6 bases). V was trimmed by 2 bases and J by 1 base, leaving 8 bases between them. The CDR3 covers 14 residues. The CDR3 here is CASSLTGVQETQYF. DNA for the CDR3: TGTGCCAGCAGTTTAACGGGGGTCCAAGAGACCCAGTACTTC.

This clonotype was observed a handful of times. The genes are TRBV27 and TRBJ2-5; 7 bases match TRBD2. CDR1 and CDR2 from the germline V gene are MNHEY and SMNVEV (reference sequence). There are 16 residues in the CDR3. The V gene end was trimmed by 5 bases and the J gene end by 5 bases; junction bases not matched to a gene: 14. The CDR3 loop is CASSPLSRELTETQYF. CDR3 sequence (DNA): TGTGCCAGCAGTCCCTTGTCGCGGGAGCTGACGGAGACCCAGTACTTC.

The table lists this clonotype with many counts. The chain couples TRBV12-3 or TRBV12-4 to TRBJ1-1, with TRBD1 matching 10 bases. The CDR3 totals 12 residues. Germline trimming cut 6 bases from V and 11 bases from J; bases unmatched to any gene: 6. Here the CDR3 DNA reads TGTGCCAGCAGCCGGGACAGGGGAACGGCTTTCTTT. This encodes CASSRDRGTAFF.

This clonotype turned up a few times. V usage is TRBV3-1 and J usage is TRBJ2-3, with D perhaps TRBD2 (8 bases). V was cut by 5 bases and J by 6 bases, with 15 bases left in between. This CDR3 comprises 14 residues. Per the germline V gene, CDR1 is LGHDT and CDR2 is YNNKEL (reference sequence). In nucleotides, the CDR3 is TGTGCCAGCAGCTTTAGCGGGACAGAGGATACGCAGTATTTT. Translated, it gives CASSFSGTEDTQYF.

In its sample, this clonotype was seen many times. The rearrangement links TRBV29-1 to TRBJ2-5, with D unresolved. The germline V and J ends were trimmed by 5 bases and 1 base, with 11 bases remaining between them. CDR1 is SQVTM and CDR2 is ANQGSEA in the germline V gene. The CDR3 is 13 amino acids. CDR3: CSVRRATQETQYF. In DNA, the CDR3 is TGCAGCGTTCGTAGAGCGACCCAAGAGACCCAGTACTTC.

This clonotype was seen many times. This chain uses TRBV12-3 or TRBV12-4 with TRBJ2-7, with 13 bases matching TRBD2. The CDR3 loop spans 18 amino acids. The junction had 10 bases not matched to a gene; V was cut back by 4 bases and J by 1 base. The CDR3 is CASSSIFGTSGNSYEQYF. CDR3 bases: TGTGCCAGCAGTTCGATCTTCGGGACTAGCGGGAATTCCTACGAGCAGTACTTC.

This clonotype was counted many times. V and J are TRBV3-1 and TRBJ1-1; tentatively, D is TRBD1 (5 bases). The ends were cut back, 5 bases at V and 4 bases at J, with 23 bases in the middle. The germline CDR1 and CDR2 sequences are LGHDT and YNNKEL (reference sequence). This CDR3 is 17 amino acids long. CDR3 region: CASSSGRDVVLGTEAFF. Here the CDR3 DNA reads TGTGCCAGCAGCTCGGGCAGGGACGTTGTCCTGGGCACTGAAGCTTTCTTT.

The table lists this clonotype with many counts. In nucleotides, the CDR3 is TGTGCCACCAGTGACCGGACAGGGAACACTGAAGCTTTCTTT. It translates to CATSDRTGNTEAFF. The V call is TRBV24-1, the J call TRBJ1-1; 7 nucleotides agree with TRBD1. With 4 bases clipped from V and 1 base from J, the junction kept 2 bases outside the gene matches. Per the germline V gene, CDR1 is KGHDR and CDR2 is SFDVKD. The length of the CDR3 is 14 residues.

This clonotype was seen repeatedly, ten times or more. J is TRBJ1-1 and V is TRBV7-3; TRBD1 might be the D (5 bases). V was shortened by 0 bases and J by 5 bases, with 13 bases between the two germline ends. CDR1 is SGHTA, CDR2 FQGTGA, per germline. The CDR3 length is 15 residues. The CDR3 region has the DNA TGTGCCAGCAGCTTAACAGGCCGAGGGGTAACTGAAGCTTTCTTT. As protein: CASSLTGRGVTEAFF.

This clonotype has a count of ten or more. The V gene is TRBV6-2 or TRBV6-3, the J gene TRBJ1-5, with D maybe TRBD1 (6 bases). This CDR3 is 14 amino acids long. V was trimmed by 6 bases and J by 2 bases, leaving 11 bases between them. CDR1 is MNHEY, CDR2 SVGEGT, per germline. The CDR3 is CASSRQEGNQPQHF. The DNA of the CDR3 is TGTGCCAGCAGCAGACAGGAGGGCAATCAGCCCCAGCATTTT.

This clonotype has at least ten counts. The rearrangement joins TRBV5-1 to TRBJ1-1; no clear D gene. V lost 1 base and J lost 5, with 12 bases in between. The CDR3 spans 14 residues. The germline CDR1 and CDR2 sequences are SGHRS and YFSETQ. CDR3 DNA sequence: TGCGCCAGCAGCTTGTACGACCTCGGGACTGAAGCTTTCTTT. Protein: CASSLYDLGTEAFF.

This clonotype was seen repeatedly, ten times or more. The V gene is TRBV6-4, the J gene TRBJ2-2; D is unresolved. The CDR3 loop spans 14 amino acids. The germline V gene encodes CDR1 MRHNA and CDR2 SNTAGT. Trimming took off 8 bases at V and 4 bases at J, with 14 bases between the two ends. The CDR3 protein is CASSTDLITGELFF. For the CDR3, the DNA is TGTGCCAGCTCGACTGACCTTATCACCGGGGAGCTGTTTTTT.

There are many counts of this clonotype. V gene TRBV7-8 combines with J gene TRBJ2-3, with a weak D call TRBD2 (6 bases). CDR3 length: 18 amino acids. Germline assignment: CDR1 SGHVS and CDR2 FQNEAQ. V lost 5 bases and J lost 1, with 22 bases in between. CDR3 DNA: TGTGCCAGCAGCCAGTTTGTCCCCGGGGAGGCCGGCACAGATACGCAGTATTTT. As protein: CASSQFVPGEAGTDTQYF.

V usage is TRBV9 and J usage is TRBJ2-7, with 8 nucleotides matching TRBD2. The CDR3 totals 14 residues. CDR1 is SGDLS, CDR2 YYNGEE, per germline. Trimming cost V 4 bases and J 9 bases; bases outside gene matches: 12. The CDR3 DNA reads as TGTGCCAGCAGCTCGCGGACCGGGGGGGCCCGGCAGTACTTC. This encodes CASSSRTGGARQYF.